This entry features one TCR beta chain sequence. A far larger clone is one base from this, pointing to a likely read error. Original processing methods: From ImmunoSEQ came sequences covering only the junction and carrying no quality scores, so filtering differed. The table came from immunoSEQ multiplex PCR; TCRdb's copy has only in-frame clones and leaves some out. V and J calls and clone size follow that table, whereas D and trimming were derived from the DNA. Of about 500,000 clones listed, approximately 77% are singletons. The data stem from a study of shared clonotypes between healthy human individuals. The unsorted samples took tens of millions of PBMCs to get genomic DNA. V lost 4 bases and J 0 bases, leaving 9 bases between the germline ends. CDR3 length: 14 residues. Germline V gene sequence: CDR1 SQVTM, CDR2 ANQGSEA.

The sequence came from a woman in her thirties or forties in good health. Some clones in this sample may be carry-over from other donors' samples. The chain recombines TRBV29-1 with TRBJ2-2; D ambiguous. The sequencing input was PBMCs. CDR3 sequence (DNA): TGCAGCGTTGGTAACGACGCGAACACCGGGGAGCTGTTTTTT. Encoded protein: CSVGNDANTGELFF.